One and the same sample provided the 15 T cell receptor beta chains below, sequenced in a study of blood T cell repertoires in COVID-19 (dated by TCRdb to 2020 to 2021). Library preparation used the immunoSEQ multiplex PCR assay. Here the immuneACCESS table is served through TCRdb, limited to in-frame sequences with V and J called. Missing clones are a known gap in these copies; in checked studies unresolved V genes cover under half, and the rest lacks a known reason. The sample yields 99,000 or so clones; about 86% were counted once. More than 30% of the sample lies in the top ten. The material sequenced was peripheral blood. These TCRs come from an elderly man with acute or convalescent COVID-19.

The chain couples TRBV28 to TRBJ2-3; a possible D gene is TRBD2 (5 bases). Germline V gene data show CDR1 as MDHEN and CDR2 as SYDVKM. This CDR3 spans 15 amino acids. Trimming removed 3 bases from V and 0 bases from J, with 10 bases in between. The CDR3, as DNA: TGTGCCAGCAGTTTCTTCCGGACTAGCACAGATACGCAGTATTTT. The encoded protein is CASSFFRTSTDTQYF.

V gene TRBV30 combines with J gene TRBJ2-1; maybe TRBD1 (6 bases). The V gene lost 5 bases and the J gene lost 15 bases, with 17 bases spanning the gap. This CDR3 contains 11 residues. Germline CDR1 is GTSNPN and CDR2 is SVGIG (reference sequence). The CDR3 reads CAWERSQGLFF. CDR3 nucleotide sequence: TGTGCCTGGGAAAGAAGCCAGGGGCTGTTCTTC.

The V and J genes are TRBV28 and TRBJ1-2; D may be TRBD1 (5 bases). The V gene lost 6 bases and the J gene lost 5 bases, with 7 bases spanning the gap. CDR3 size: 11 residues. CDR1 is MDHEN and CDR2 is SYDVKM in the germline V gene. The DNA for the CDR3 is TGTGCCAGCAGCCACAGGTATGGCTACACCTTC. This gives the protein CASSHRYGYTF.

The chain uses TRBV7-9 and TRBJ1-2; 11 nucleotides match TRBD1. This CDR3 spans 15 amino acids. Trimming cost V 5 bases and J 5 bases; bases outside gene matches: 7. Per germline, CDR1 SEHNR and CDR2 FQNEAQ (reference sequence). CDR3 region: CASSDKGQGEYGYTF. For the CDR3, the DNA is TGTGCCAGCAGCGACAAGGGACAGGGGGAATATGGCTACACCTTC.

This chain connects TRBV10-2 to TRBJ1-6; 8 bases are shared with TRBD1. The CDR3 consists of 16 residues. Germline lookup yields CDR1 WSHSY and CDR2 SAAADI. J gave up 7 bases and V 6 bases, and 11 bases lay outside the gene matches. Here the CDR3 DNA reads TGCGCCAGCAGGGAATACCGGGACAGGAGCAATTCACCCCTCCACTTT. Amino acid sequence: CASREYRDRSNSPLHF.

The chain couples TRBV19 to TRBJ2-5, with D possibly TRBD1 on 6 matching bases. The CDR3 loop spans 15 amino acids. Deletions cut 6 bases from V and 0 bases from J, with 14 bases between. Germline lookup yields CDR1 LNHDA and CDR2 SQIVND (reference sequence). For the CDR3, the DNA is TGTGCCAGTAGCCGAGGACAGACGTACCAAGAGACCCAGTACTTC. This sequence encodes CASSRGQTYQETQYF.

V and J are TRBV7-3 and TRBJ2-3, with TRBD1 identical over 9 bases. In germline, CDR1 is SGHTA, CDR2 FQGTGA. Losses at the gene ends were 1 base for V and 4 bases for J; bases not matched to a gene: 6. This CDR3 contains 16 residues. Written as DNA, the CDR3 is TGTGCCAGCAGCTTAATGGGACAGGGACGGGCAGATACGCAGTATTTT. As protein: CASSLMGQGRADTQYF. The whole variable domain, remainder taken from reference TRBV7-3 and TRBJ2-3, is GAGVSQTPSNKVTEKGKYVELRCDPISGHTALYWYRQSLGQGPEFLIYFQGTGAADDSGLPNDRFFAVRPEGSVSTLKIQRTERGDSAVYLCASSLMGQGRADTQYFGPGTRLTVL.

The sample holds a few counts of this clone. The chain is built from TRBV10-1 and TRBJ1-1; a weak D match, TRBD1 (5 bases). Germline CDR1 WNHNN, CDR2 SYGVQD (reference sequence). The CDR3 is 13 amino acids. The V end was cut by 0 bases, the J end by 10 bases, with 12 bases between. CDR3 amino acids: CASSESGGRGAFF. CDR3 nucleotides: TGCGCCAGCAGTGAGTCGGGGGGAAGGGGAGCTTTCTTT.

The chain recombines TRBV30 with TRBJ2-1; D remains unclear. Trimming cost V 0 bases and J 7 bases, with 10 bases left between them. The CDR3 is 13 residues long. Germline V gene data show CDR1 as GTSNPN and CDR2 as SVGIG (reference sequence). The CDR3 region has the DNA TGTGCCTGGAGTGTATTCGTCCGGAATGAGCAGTTCTTC. Protein: CAWSVFVRNEQFF.

The V gene is TRBV24-1, the J gene TRBJ1-5; 7 bases map to TRBD1. Trimming took 3 bases from V and 0 from J; bases not matched to a gene: 4. This CDR3 spans 16 amino acids. Germline V gene sequence: CDR1 KGHDR, CDR2 SFDVKD. CDR3 amino acids: CATSDPRQGSNQPQHF. The CDR3 DNA follows: TGTGCCACCAGTGATCCTAGACAGGGTAGCAATCAGCCCCAGCATTTT.

CDR3 residues: CASSYSDRGLAGAFF. DNA of the CDR3: TGTGCCAGCAGTTACTCGGACAGGGGGCTGGCTGGGGCTTTCTTT. The chain employs TRBV6-5 and TRBJ1-1, with TRBD1 identical over 11 bases. Germline CDR1 MNHEY, CDR2 SVGAGI. J lost 11 bases, V lost 0 bases, and 8 bases had no gene match. This CDR3 contains 15 residues.

CDR3 sequence: CASSLAALGDISYEQYF. CDR3 nucleotides: TGTGCCAGCAGCTTAGCAGCCTTGGGCGATATCTCCTACGAGCAGTACTTC. The gene calls are TRBV7-2 and TRBJ2-7, with D unclear. The CDR3 loop spans 17 amino acids. In germline, CDR1 is SGHTA, CDR2 FQGNSA. V gave up 0 bases and J gave up 0 bases, with 15 bases separating them.

The CDR3 spells CASSGTSNDEQYF. The DNA for the CDR3 is TGTGCCAGTAGTGGGACTAGCAACGACGAGCAGTACTTC. The chain uses TRBV19 and TRBJ2-7; 9 bases line up with TRBD2. Germline CDR1 and CDR2: LNHDA and SQIVND (reference sequence). The ends lost 5 bases at V and 5 bases at J; junction bases unmatched: 4. The CDR3 contains 13 residues.

DNA of the CDR3: TGTGCCAGCAGCATCGGGAGGTGGGGCAATGAGCAGTTCTTC. This translates into CASSIGRWGNEQFF. This chain uses TRBV9 with TRBJ2-1, with 7 nucleotides matching TRBD2. Per germline, CDR1 SGDLS and CDR2 YYNGEE. The CDR3 totals 14 residues. The J segment lost 6 bases and the V segment lost 4 bases, leaving 7 bases of the junction unmatched.

The rearrangement uses TRBV18 and TRBJ2-7; 11 bases map to TRBD2. The germline gives CDR1 KGHSH, CDR2 LQKENI. The CDR3 spans 20 residues. Trimming took 5 bases from V and 3 from J; bases not matched to a gene: 21. Here the CDR3 reads CASSSQRLAGSSGDRYEQYF. CDR3 sequence (DNA): TGTGCCAGCTCAAGCCAAAGACTAGCGGGAAGCAGTGGGGACCGCTACGAGCAGTACTTC.